Below are 25 T cell receptor beta chains sequenced from a single sample in a study of T cell changes during pregnancy in multiple sclerosis. Profiling relied on immunoSEQ multiplex PCR, and the TCRdb table lists in-frame clones only, not all of them. The profile shows tens of thousands of clones, 80% to 95% of them singletons. Specimen: peripheral blood, collected in the second trimester of pregnancy. Receptor source: a female donor with multiple sclerosis, enrolled in a pregnancy study.

The V and J genes are TRBV19 and TRBJ1-1; D is unclear. This CDR3 comprises 17 residues. CDR1 is LNHDA and CDR2 is SQIVND in the germline V gene (reference sequence). Trimming took off 4 bases at V and 2 bases at J, with 20 bases between the two ends. CDR3 amino acids: CASSTSGRMLPNTEAFF. DNA of the CDR3: TGTGCCAGTAGTACCTCGGGGAGAATGCTACCAAACACTGAAGCTTTCTTT.

The V and J genes are TRBV7-2 and TRBJ2-3; 12 positions match TRBD2. The junction had 4 bases not matched to a gene; V was cut back by 5 bases and J by 1 base. Per germline, CDR1 SGHTA and CDR2 FQGNSA. CDR3 length: 16 amino acids. CDR3 protein: CASSRSSGGGTDTQYF. In nucleotides, the CDR3 is TGTGCCAGCAGCAGGTCTAGCGGGGGGGGCACAGATACGCAGTATTTT.

J is TRBJ2-1 and V is TRBV29-1, with 7 bases that match TRBD1. The CDR3 spans 11 residues. The germline CDR1 and CDR2 sequences are SQVTM and ANQGSEA. CDR3 loop: CRVNRGREQFF. CDR3 bases: TGCAGAGTGAACAGGGGTAGGGAGCAGTTCTTC.

The V call is TRBV14, the J call TRBJ2-7, with TRBD2 matching over 13 bases. With 4 bases clipped from V and 7 bases from J, the junction kept 10 bases outside the gene matches. The CDR3 totals 16 residues. Germline V CDR1 and CDR2: SGHDN, FVKESK. This chain's CDR3 is CASSPHGLAGVDEQYF. The CDR3 DNA sequence: TGTGCCAGCAGCCCACATGGACTAGCGGGAGTAGATGAGCAGTACTTC.

The chain joins TRBV7-2 to TRBJ2-3; 8 nucleotides line up with TRBD2. The CDR3 is 14 residues long. Germline V lookup: CDR1 SGHTA, CDR2 FQGNSA. The trim removed 4 bases at V and 9 bases at J, leaving 9 bases unmatched. In nucleotides, the CDR3 is TGTGCCAGCAGCTCGGATACCTTAGCGGGGACGCAGTATTTT. This translates into CASSSDTLAGTQYF.

The table lists this clone with a count of one. V usage is TRBV4-1 and J usage is TRBJ2-3, with 8 bases lining up with TRBD1. After removal of 1 base from V and 5 bases from J, the junction contained 11 bases not matched to a gene. The CDR3 contains 17 residues. CDR1 is MGHRA and CDR2 is YSYEKL in the germline V gene. The CDR3 reads CASSQVSQGAFRDTQYF. In DNA, the CDR3 is TGCGCCAGCAGCCAAGTATCGCAGGGGGCGTTTAGAGATACGCAGTATTTT.

The sample holds a few counts of this clone. The chain employs TRBV7-2 and TRBJ1-4, with D perhaps matching TRBD1 (6 bases). The CDR3 totals 15 residues. The V gene lost 5 bases and the J gene lost 8 bases, with 18 bases spanning the gap. The germline V gene has CDR1 SGHTA and CDR2 FQGNSA. The CDR3 nucleotides read TGTGCCAGCAGCCTAACACGGGGGGCACAGGAAAAACTGTTTTTT. It translates to CASSLTRGAQEKLFF. The full variable domain, with the rest looked up from reference TRBV7-2 and TRBJ1-4, is GAGVSQSPSNKVTEKGKDVELRCDPISGHTALYWYRQSLGQGLEFLIYFQGNSAPDKSGLPSDRFSAERTGGSVSTLTIQRTQQEDSAVYLCASSLTRGAQEKLFFGSGTQLSVL.

The rearrangement uses TRBV19 and TRBJ2-5; D not resolved. Germline values: CDR1 LNHDA, CDR2 SQIVND (reference sequence). This CDR3 has 13 amino acids. The germline V and J ends were trimmed by 0 bases and 5 bases, with 7 bases remaining between them. For the CDR3, the DNA is TGTGCCAGTAGTATAGATCCTGGCGAGACCCAGTACTTC. This gives the protein CASSIDPGETQYF.

The gene calls are TRBV28 and TRBJ2-2, with 11 positions matching TRBD1. Unmatched junction bases numbered 6, after V lost 3 bases and J lost 6 bases. CDR1 MDHEN and CDR2 SYDVKM come from the germline V gene. CDR3 length: 16 amino acids. CDR3 nucleotide sequence: TGTGCCAGCAGTTTGGACAGGGGGCGCATATCCGGGGAGCTGTTTTTT. Protein sequence: CASSLDRGRISGELFF.

The V and J genes are TRBV6-1 and TRBJ2-1; 9 bases align to TRBD2. Germline V gene data show CDR1 as MNHNS and CDR2 as SASEGT. V lost 3 bases to trimming and J lost 4 bases; unmatched junction nucleotides: 4. This CDR3 is 15 amino acids long. CDR3 loop: CASSDAGGGYNEQFF. The CDR3 region has the DNA TGTGCCAGCAGTGACGCGGGGGGGGGTTACAATGAGCAGTTCTTC.

V and J are TRBV7-9 and TRBJ1-2, with D possibly being TRBD1 (5 bases). Trimming removed 0 bases at V and 7 bases at J, with 15 bases between. The CDR3 length is 15 residues. Germline lookup yields CDR1 SEHNR and CDR2 FQNEAQ (reference sequence). The CDR3 sequence is CASSLAEGRLGGYTF. Written as DNA, the CDR3 is TGTGCCAGCAGCTTAGCAGAGGGGAGGCTTGGTGGCTACACCTTC.

The chain couples TRBV7-8 to TRBJ2-3; no definite D call. V lost 1 base, J lost 5 bases, and 4 bases lay in between. CDR1 and CDR2 (germline): SGHVS, FQNEAQ. The length of the CDR3 is 12 residues. Here the CDR3 reads CASSLGRDTQYF. The DNA for the CDR3 is TGTGCCAGCAGCTTAGGGAGAGATACGCAGTATTTT.

CDR3 sequence: CASRVGTQGYTF. For the CDR3, the DNA is TGTGCCAGCAGAGTCGGGACTCAGGGCTACACCTTC. The V call is TRBV7-2, the J call TRBJ1-2; tentatively, D is TRBD1 (5 bases). Germline V gene lookup returns CDR1 SGHTA and CDR2 FQGNSA. CDR3 length: 12 residues. V was pared by 6 bases and J by 8 bases, with 13 bases between.

This chain connects TRBV7-2 to TRBJ2-1; 9 bases map to TRBD2. The CDR3 has 16 amino acids. The V and J ends lost 5 bases and 3 bases, in that order; junction bases with no gene match: 8. Germline V lookup: CDR1 SGHTA, CDR2 FQGNSA. CDR3 in amino acids: CASSPIGTSIYNEQFF. Written as DNA, the CDR3 is TGTGCCAGCAGCCCGATAGGGACTAGCATCTACAATGAGCAGTTCTTC.

V and J are TRBV7-9 and TRBJ2-7; D ambiguous. The CDR3 sequence is 14 residues long. Trimming shortened V by 2 bases and J by 0 bases, and 8 bases separated the two germline ends. Germline values: CDR1 SEHNR, CDR2 FQNEAQ (reference sequence). The CDR3 DNA sequence: TGTGCCAGCAGCTTATCGGAGAGCTCCTACGAGCAGTACTTC. Its protein product is CASSLSESSYEQYF.

This sequence joins TRBV11-3 and TRBJ2-5; a weak D match, TRBD2 (6 bases). Trimming pared 1 base from V and 4 bases from J, leaving 13 bases between. CDR1 and CDR2 (germline): SGHNT, YENEEA. The CDR3 totals 15 residues. CDR3 in DNA: TGTGCCAGCAGCTTAGGGGAACTAGCTGTAGAGACCCAGTACTTC. This gives the protein CASSLGELAVETQYF.

The gene calls are TRBV4-1 and TRBJ2-7, with TRBD1 identical over 10 bases. V lost 3 bases, J lost 5 bases, and 13 bases stayed unmatched. The CDR3 runs 17 residues. The germline V gene has CDR1 MGHRA and CDR2 YSYEKL. In DNA form, the CDR3 reads TGCGCCAGCAGCCATCCAACCGGGACAGGGGATGTACACGAGCAGTACTTC. As protein: CASSHPTGTGDVHEQYF.

This chain joins TRBV2 and TRBJ2-7, with 7 bases lining up with TRBD2. J gave up 4 bases and V 0 bases, and 9 bases lay outside the gene matches. The CDR3 contains 16 residues. The germline V gene has CDR1 SNHLY and CDR2 FYNNEI. In DNA form, the CDR3 reads TGTGCCAGCAGTGAAGCGAGCCGCGGGAGCAGTTACGAGCAGTACTTC. It codes for CASSEASRGSSYEQYF.

This clone was seen once. The chain joins TRBV11-2 to TRBJ2-7, with 8 bases matching TRBD1. The CDR3 extends over 15 amino acids. V dropped 2 bases and J dropped 3; count of bases not matched to a gene: 6. Germline V gene data show CDR1 as SGHAT and CDR2 as FQNNGV. This chain's CDR3 is CASSLPTGALYEQYF. The CDR3 DNA sequence: TGTGCCAGCAGCTTACCGACAGGGGCCCTCTACGAGCAGTACTTC.

The V call is TRBV4-1, the J call TRBJ1-2, with D perhaps matching TRBD1 (6 bases). Between the trimmed V and J ends, which lost 0 bases and 0 bases, there was a span of 11 bases. Germline-derived CDR1 and CDR2 are MGHRA and YSYEKL. CDR3 length: 16 amino acids. In DNA form, the CDR3 reads TGCGCCAGCAGCCAAGAGGAGACAGGCTCTAACTATGGCTACACCTTC. Its translation: CASSQEETGSNYGYTF.

The rearrangement uses TRBV19 and TRBJ2-5; TRBD2 matches 11 bases. Germline assignment: CDR1 LNHDA and CDR2 SQIVND (reference sequence). The junction had 3 bases not matched to a gene; V was cut back by 2 bases and J by 4 bases. This CDR3 has 15 residues. The CDR3 loop reads CASSIQLAGAETQYF. CDR3 DNA sequence: TGTGCCAGTAGTATACAACTAGCGGGGGCAGAGACCCAGTACTTC.

The rearrangement uses TRBV27 and TRBJ2-3; tentatively, D is TRBD1 (5 bases). The CDR3 is made up of 13 amino acids. Germline CDR1 reads MNHEY; CDR2 reads SMNVEV (reference sequence). The V end lost 3 bases, the J end lost 7 bases, and 11 bases lay between the germline ends. The CDR3 spells CASSFRDINTQYF. The CDR3 nucleotides read TGTGCCAGCAGTTTCAGGGATATTAATACGCAGTATTTT.

The chain combines TRBV11-3 with TRBJ2-7; 10 bases are shared with TRBD1. Germline V gives CDR1 SGHNT, CDR2 YENEEA. Trimming at V came to 1 base and at J to 7 bases, leaving 16 bases not matched to a gene. The CDR3 contains 18 residues. Here the CDR3 reads CASSLAGSLTGGLGEQYF. The CDR3 nucleotides read TGTGCCAGCAGCTTAGCGGGGAGTTTGACAGGGGGCTTGGGGGAGCAGTACTTC.

The genes are TRBV4-1 and TRBJ2-5; a possible D gene is TRBD1 (8 bases). The CDR3 contains 15 residues. The germline V gene encodes CDR1 MGHRA and CDR2 YSYEKL. The V end was cut by 5 bases, the J end by 5 bases, with 18 bases between. This CDR3 reads CASSNPGQGGETQYF. The CDR3 coding sequence is TGCGCCAGCAGCAACCCAGGACAGGGAGGGGAGACCCAGTACTTC.

The rearrangement uses TRBV7-9 and TRBJ2-7; D is perhaps TRBD2 (6 bases). This CDR3 is built from 14 residues. Germline CDR1 is SEHNR and CDR2 is FQNEAQ (reference sequence). V dropped 5 bases and J dropped 5 bases, with 16 bases sitting between them. CDR3 sequence reads: CASSQLGRPHEQYF. CDR3 in DNA: TGTGCCAGCAGCCAACTGGGGAGGCCCCACGAGCAGTACTTC. Together with reference TRBV7-9 and TRBJ2-7, the CDR3 gives the full variable domain: DTGVSQNPRHKITKRGQNVTFRCDPISEHNRLYWYRQTLGQGPEFLTYFQNEAQLEKSRLLSDRFSAERPKGSFSTLEIQRTEQGDSAMYLCASSQLGRPHEQYFGPGTRLTVT.